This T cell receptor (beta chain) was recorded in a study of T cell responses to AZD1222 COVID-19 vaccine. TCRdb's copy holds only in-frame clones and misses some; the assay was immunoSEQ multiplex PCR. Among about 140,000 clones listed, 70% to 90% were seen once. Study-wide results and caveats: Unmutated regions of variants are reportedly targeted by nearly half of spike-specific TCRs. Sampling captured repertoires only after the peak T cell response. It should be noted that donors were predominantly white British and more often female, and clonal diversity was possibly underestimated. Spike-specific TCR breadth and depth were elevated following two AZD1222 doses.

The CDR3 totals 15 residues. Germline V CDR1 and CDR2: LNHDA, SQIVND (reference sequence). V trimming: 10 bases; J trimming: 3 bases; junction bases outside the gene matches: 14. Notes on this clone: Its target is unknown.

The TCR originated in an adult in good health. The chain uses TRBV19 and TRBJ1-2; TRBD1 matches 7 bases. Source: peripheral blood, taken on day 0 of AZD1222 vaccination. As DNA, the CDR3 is TGTGCCACGGTCCCAGGGGGGGGCAGGGACTATGGCTACACCTTC. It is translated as CATVPGGGRDYGYTF.